A selection of T cell receptor beta chains follows, all from one sample in a study of blood T cell repertoires in COVID-19. Libraries were prepared by immunoSEQ multiplex PCR; TCRdb keeps only in-frame clonotypes and omits some of them. The table has 78,000 or so clones, roughly 80% seen once. Input material: peripheral blood. These receptors were collected from a woman aged 55-75 years with acute or convalescent COVID-19. Both conserved end residues are part of each CDR3. A D gene is named only where the DNA matches it firmly. Clone size appears in some rows only: once, few, many, or a class for an expanded clone.

>TRBD1|few|TRBV5-1|TRBJ1-2
CASSFGGTANYGYTF
TGCGCCAGCAGCTTCGGTGGGACAGCTAACTATGGCTACACCTTC
>TRBD1|-|TRBV27|TRBJ1-5
CASSPIGQGAQPQHF
TGTGCCAGCAGTCCTATCGGACAGGGGGCACAGCCCCAGCATTTT
>-|few|TRBV7-3|TRBJ2-1
CASSLSGQGSYNEQFF
TGTGCCAGCAGCTTAAGTGGCCAGGGTTCCTACAATGAGCAGTTCTTC
>TRBD1|-|TRBV6-5|TRBJ1-2
CASSLSGQGAGYTF
TGTGCCAGCAGTCTAAGTGGACAGGGCGCCGGCTACACCTTC
>-|-|TRBV7-9|TRBJ2-2
CASSSPRQANTGELFF
TGTGCCAGCAGCTCCCCCCGACAGGCGAACACCGGGGAGCTGTTTTTT
>TRBD1|-|TRBV5-6|TRBJ1-1
CASSFWTGGAMNTEAFF
TGTGCCAGCAGCTTTTGGACAGGGGGTGCTATGAACACTGAAGCTTTCTTT
>TRBD2|-|TRBV6-5|TRBJ2-7
CASSSSKRGLAYEQYF
TGTGCCAGCAGTTCCTCAAAAAGGGGACTAGCGTACGAGCAGTACTTC
>-|few|TRBV5-1|TRBJ1-1
CASSFRTRAGANTEAFF
TGCGCCAGCAGCTTCCGAACTCGGGCAGGGGCGAACACTGAAGCTTTCTTT
>-|-|TRBV14|TRBJ1-1
CASSRQQGPNTEAFF
TGTGCCAGCAGCCGACAACAGGGTCCGAACACTGAAGCTTTCTTT
>TRBD1|once|TRBV2|TRBJ1-2
CASSERGQGYTF
TGTGCCAGCAGTGAAAGGGGGCAAGGCTACACCTTC
>-|-|TRBV5-1|TRBJ1-2
CASSLSPGDNYGYTF
TGCGCCAGCAGCTTGAGCCCAGGGGATAACTATGGCTACACCTTC
>TRBD2|-|TRBV2|TRBJ2-7
CASSRGLAGEQYF
TGTGCCAGCAGTAGGGGACTAGCGGGCGAGCAGTACTTC
>-|-|TRBV27|TRBJ2-3
CASSLKGVVTDTQYF
TGTGCCAGCAGTTTAAAGGGGGTTGTAACAGATACGCAGTATTTT
>-|-|TRBV7-3|TRBJ1-2
CASSQIGGFGYTF
TGTGCCAGCAGCCAAATAGGGGGATTCGGCTACACCTTC
>-|-|TRBV10-3|TRBJ2-7
CAISEYRDEAQYF
TGTGCCATCAGTGAGTACAGGGATGAGGCGCAGTACTTC
>-|-|TRBV6-6|TRBJ1-2
CASSYGGETGGYTF
TGTGCCAGCAGTTACGGGGGGGAAACAGGCGGCTACACCTTC
>-|-|TRBV5-4|TRBJ2-7
CASSPTQGYEQYF
TGTGCCAGCAGCCCGACTCAGGGTTACGAGCAGTACTTC
>TRBD1|-|TRBV7-8|TRBJ1-2
CASSSQGVDYGYTF
TGTGCCAGCAGCTCTCAGGGGGTTGACTATGGCTACACCTTC
>TRBD1|-|TRBV12-5|TRBJ1-4
CASGIGTGNEKLFF
TGTGCTAGTGGGATCGGGACAGGAAATGAAAAACTGTTTTTT
>-|-|TRBV3-1/TRBV3-2|TRBJ2-7
CASSYGHGSYEQYF
TGTGCCAGCAGCTATGGACATGGTTCCTACGAGCAGTACTTC
>-|-|TRBV25-1|TRBJ2-2
CASARDSNTGELFF
TGTGCCAGCGCGCGGGACAGTAACACCGGGGAGCTGTTTTTT
>TRBD2|-|TRBV29-1|TRBJ2-7
CSARGTSGSSYEQYF
TGCAGCGCCCGCGGGACTAGCGGAAGCTCCTACGAGCAGTACTTC
>-|-|TRBV6-6|TRBJ1-1
CASSPTGANKNTEAFF
TGTGCCAGCAGCCCAACAGGAGCCAACAAGAACACTGAAGCTTTCTTT
>TRBD1|-|TRBV15|TRBJ1-1
CATSRDQGASNTEAFF
TGTGCCACCAGCAGAGATCAGGGGGCTTCGAACACTGAAGCTTTCTTT
>TRBD1|once|TRBV3-1/TRBV3-2|TRBJ1-2
CASRTTGEGYTF
TGTGCCAGCAGAACGACAGGGGAAGGCTACACCTTC
>TRBD1|-|TRBV2|TRBJ1-5
CASGLRDRGNQPQHF
TGTGCCAGCGGCCTGAGGGACAGGGGGAATCAGCCCCAGCATTTT
>-|-|TRBV2|TRBJ2-2
CASRHEAMNTGELFF
TGTGCCAGCAGACATGAGGCCATGAACACCGGGGAGCTGTTTTTT
>TRBD1|-|TRBV4-1|TRBJ1-5
CASSQAGGGWPQHF
TGCGCCAGCAGCCAAGCAGGGGGCGGATGGCCCCAGCATTTT